The present T cell receptor beta chain was sequenced within a study of T cells in tuberculosis. Study conclusions and caveats: Active tuberculosis patients had shorter CDR3-alpha; the beta difference was nonsignificant.

Of note for this clone: What it binds is unknown.

TCRdb's table, derived via immunoSEQ multiplex PCR, lists solely in-frame clones and lacks some. The profile shows approximately 30,000 clones, roughly 92% of them singletons. The TCR was taken from a donor aged 5-35 years with latent tuberculosis or without tuberculosis infection. Some clones in this sample may be carry-over from other donors' samples. Sequencing input: PBMCs.

In nucleotides, the CDR3 is TGTGCCAGCATCTTAGAGAGCCTTCCAGCCAAAAACATTCAGTACTTC. Translating gives CASILESLPAKNIQYF. This chain joins TRBV2 and TRBJ2-4; D remains ambiguous. V lost 7 bases, J lost 0 bases, and 16 bases lay in between. Looked up from germline, CDR1 is SNHLY and CDR2 is FYNNEI. The CDR3 is made up of 16 amino acids.